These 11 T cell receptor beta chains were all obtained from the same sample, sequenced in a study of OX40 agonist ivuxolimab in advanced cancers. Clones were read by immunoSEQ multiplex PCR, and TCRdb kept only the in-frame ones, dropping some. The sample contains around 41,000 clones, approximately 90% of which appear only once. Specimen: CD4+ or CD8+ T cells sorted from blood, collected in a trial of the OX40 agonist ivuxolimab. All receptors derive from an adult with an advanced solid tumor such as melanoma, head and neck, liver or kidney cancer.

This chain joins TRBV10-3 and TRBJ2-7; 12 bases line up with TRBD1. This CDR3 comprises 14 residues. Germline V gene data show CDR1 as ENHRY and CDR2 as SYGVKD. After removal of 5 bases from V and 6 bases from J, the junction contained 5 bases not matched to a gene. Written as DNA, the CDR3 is TGTGCCATCAGTCCGGGACAGGGGGCTTTCGAGCAGTACTTC. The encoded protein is CAISPGQGAFEQYF.

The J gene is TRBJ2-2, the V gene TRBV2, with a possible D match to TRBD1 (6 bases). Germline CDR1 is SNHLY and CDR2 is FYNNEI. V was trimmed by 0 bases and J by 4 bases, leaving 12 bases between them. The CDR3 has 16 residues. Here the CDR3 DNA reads TGTGCCAGCAGTGAAGCGACGGGACATGTCACCGGGGAGCTGTTTTTT. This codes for CASSEATGHVTGELFF.

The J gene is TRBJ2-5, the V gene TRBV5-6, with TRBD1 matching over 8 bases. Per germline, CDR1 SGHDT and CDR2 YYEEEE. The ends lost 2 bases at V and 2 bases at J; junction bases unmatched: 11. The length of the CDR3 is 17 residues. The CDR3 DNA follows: TGTGCCAGCAGCTTAGGGGTCGCAGGGGGCCGTCAAGAGACCCAGTACTTC. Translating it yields CASSLGVAGGRQETQYF.

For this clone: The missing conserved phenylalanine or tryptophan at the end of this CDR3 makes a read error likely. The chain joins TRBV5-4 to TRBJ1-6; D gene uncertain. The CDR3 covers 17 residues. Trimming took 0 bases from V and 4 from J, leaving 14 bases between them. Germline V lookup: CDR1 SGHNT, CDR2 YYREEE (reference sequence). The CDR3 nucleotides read TGTGCCAGCAGCTTGGACCCGGGAAGGAATTATAATTCACCCCTCCACCTT. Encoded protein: CASSLDPGRNYNSPLHL.

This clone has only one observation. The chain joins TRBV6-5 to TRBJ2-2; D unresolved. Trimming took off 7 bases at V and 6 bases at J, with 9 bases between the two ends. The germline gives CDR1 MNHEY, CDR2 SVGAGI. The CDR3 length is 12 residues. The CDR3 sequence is CASNRYAGELFF. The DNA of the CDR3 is TGTGCCAGCAATCGTTATGCCGGGGAGCTGTTTTTT.

This chain's CDR3 is CASSVGGNSPLHF. In DNA, the CDR3 is TGTGCCAGCAGCGTAGGCGGAAATTCACCCCTCCACTTT. The gene calls are TRBV9 and TRBJ1-6; D is undetermined. CDR1 SGDLS and CDR2 YYNGEE come from the germline V gene. The CDR3 sequence is 13 residues long. Deletions cut 0 bases from V and 7 bases from J, with 5 bases between.

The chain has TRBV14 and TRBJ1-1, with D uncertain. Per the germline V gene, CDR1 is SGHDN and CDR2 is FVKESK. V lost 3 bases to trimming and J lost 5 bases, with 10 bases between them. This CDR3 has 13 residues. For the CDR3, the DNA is TGTGCCAGCAGCCAGACGAGGGAAACTGAAGCTTTCTTT. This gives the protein CASSQTRETEAFF.

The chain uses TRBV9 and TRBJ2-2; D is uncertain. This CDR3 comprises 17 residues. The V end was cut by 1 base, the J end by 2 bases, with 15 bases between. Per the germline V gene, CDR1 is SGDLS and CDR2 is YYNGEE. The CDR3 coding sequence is TGTGCCAGCAGCGTATTGTCGTGGGCCCACAACACCGGGGAGCTGTTTTTT. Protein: CASSVLSWAHNTGELFF.

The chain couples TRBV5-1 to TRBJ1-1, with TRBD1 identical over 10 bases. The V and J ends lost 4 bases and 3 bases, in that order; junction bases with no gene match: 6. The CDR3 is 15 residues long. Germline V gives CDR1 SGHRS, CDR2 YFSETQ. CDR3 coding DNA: TGCGCCAGCAGCCAGCGGACAGGGGGGGACACTGAAGCTTTCTTT. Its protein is CASSQRTGGDTEAFF.

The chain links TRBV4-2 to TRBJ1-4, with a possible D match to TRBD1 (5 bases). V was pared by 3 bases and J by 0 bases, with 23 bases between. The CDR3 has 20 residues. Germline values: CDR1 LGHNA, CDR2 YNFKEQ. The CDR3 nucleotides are TGTGCCAGCAGCCATGTGGCCGGGTCAGGGAGGATAGCAACTAATGAAAAACTGTTTTTT. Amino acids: CASSHVAGSGRIATNEKLFF.

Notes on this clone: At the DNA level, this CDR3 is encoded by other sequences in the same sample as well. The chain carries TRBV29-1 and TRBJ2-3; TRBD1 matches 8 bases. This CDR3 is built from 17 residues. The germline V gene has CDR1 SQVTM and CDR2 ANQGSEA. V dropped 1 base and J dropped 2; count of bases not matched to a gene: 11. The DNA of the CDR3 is TGCAGCGTTGAAGGAGAGGCCGGGACAGGCGTCACAGATACGCAGTATTTT. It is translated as CSVEGEAGTGVTDTQYF.